This T cell receptor (beta chain) was sequenced for a study of tumor and adjacent non-tumor tissue in lung cancer. This CDR3 is 15 amino acids long. CDR1 SGHAT and CDR2 FQDESV come from the germline V gene (reference sequence). V trimming: 4 bases; J trimming: 6 bases; junction bases outside the gene matches: 1. This clonotype is medium-sized in the sample. Its target is not known. Study observations and caveats: Tumor repertoires had a smaller top 100 clone share than normal lung. Tumor TCR diversity, when higher, was linked to shorter survival.

The library came from three nested PCR rounds adapted from ARM-PCR protocols. TCRdb called the multiplex PCR reads again in MiXCR, with one record for every CDR3 protein. Among around 74,000 distinct CDR3 sequences, roughly 70% were seen once, and the ten largest hold over 9.5%. RNA was extracted from bulk tissue without any cell sorting. Newly diagnosed lung cancer patients had thoracic surgery in China, August–late 2014, without prior chemotherapy. The TCR comes from an older woman with non-small cell lung cancer. The gene calls are TRBV11-1 and TRBJ2-2; TRBD2 matches 14 bases. Sequenced: lung tumor tissue. CDR3 loop: CASSSGLAGAGELFF. The CDR3 DNA follows: TGTGCCAGCAGCTCGGGACTAGCGGGAGCCGGGGAGCTGTTTTTT.